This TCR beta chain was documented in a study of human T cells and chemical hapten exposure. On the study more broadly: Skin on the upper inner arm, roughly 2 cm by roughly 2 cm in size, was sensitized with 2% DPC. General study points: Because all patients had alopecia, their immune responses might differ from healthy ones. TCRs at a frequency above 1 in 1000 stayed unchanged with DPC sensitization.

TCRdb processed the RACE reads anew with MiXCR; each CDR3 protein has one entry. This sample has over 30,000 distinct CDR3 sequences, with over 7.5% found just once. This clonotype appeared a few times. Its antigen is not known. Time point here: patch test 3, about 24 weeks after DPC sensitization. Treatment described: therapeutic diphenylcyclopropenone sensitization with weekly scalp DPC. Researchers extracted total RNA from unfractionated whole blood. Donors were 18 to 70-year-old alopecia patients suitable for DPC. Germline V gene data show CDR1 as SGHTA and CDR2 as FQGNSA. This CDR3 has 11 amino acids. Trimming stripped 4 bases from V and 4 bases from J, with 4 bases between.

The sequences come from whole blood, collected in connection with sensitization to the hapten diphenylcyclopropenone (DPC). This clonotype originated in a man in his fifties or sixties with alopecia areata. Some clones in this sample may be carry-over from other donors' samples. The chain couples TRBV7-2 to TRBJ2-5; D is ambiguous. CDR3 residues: CASSWIETQYF. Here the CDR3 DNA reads TGTGCCAGCAGCTGGATAGAGACCCAGTACTTC.